The sequence of this TCR beta chain was determined in a study of blood T cells in healthy people across ages. Deletions cut 6 bases from V and 4 bases from J, with 16 bases between. This CDR3 is built from 13 residues. Germline V lookup: CDR1 DFQATT, CDR2 SNEGSKA (reference sequence). The authors ran a second PCR of about 6 to 11 cycles using a sample-barcoded 5' primer and a J-beta primer mix. Per sample, CDR3-containing paired-end reads numbered at least 2.5 million. TCRdb reprocessed the 5' RACE reads via MiXCR and lists one record per CDR3 protein. The sample includes about 930,000 distinct CDR3 sequences, just under 30% of them seen just once. This clonotype was seen only a few times. The same data also contributed to another study, on T cells of mothers and their children. That work adds: Regardless of relatedness, pairs show thymic selection shaping TCR recombination output in a similar manner.

This chain connects TRBV20-1 to TRBJ2-7; perhaps TRBD1 as D (6 bases). The specimen sequenced was blood. This TCR came from a woman aged 40 to 49 in good health. The CDR3 DNA sequence: TGCAGTGCCGAGAACAGGGAAAAGTACGAGCAGTACTTC. Amino acids: CSAENREKYEQYF.